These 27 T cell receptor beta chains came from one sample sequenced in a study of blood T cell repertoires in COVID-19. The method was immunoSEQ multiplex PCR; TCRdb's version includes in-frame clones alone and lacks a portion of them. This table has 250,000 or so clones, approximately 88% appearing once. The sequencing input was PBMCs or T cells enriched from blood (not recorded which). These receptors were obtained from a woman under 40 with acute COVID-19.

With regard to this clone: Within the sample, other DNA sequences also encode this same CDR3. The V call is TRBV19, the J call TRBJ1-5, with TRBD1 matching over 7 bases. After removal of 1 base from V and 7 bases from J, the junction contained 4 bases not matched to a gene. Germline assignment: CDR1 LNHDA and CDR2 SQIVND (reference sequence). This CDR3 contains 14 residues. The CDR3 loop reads CASSIGQGRQPQHF. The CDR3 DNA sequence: TGTGCCAGTAGTATAGGACAGGGTCGCCAGCCCCAGCATTTT.

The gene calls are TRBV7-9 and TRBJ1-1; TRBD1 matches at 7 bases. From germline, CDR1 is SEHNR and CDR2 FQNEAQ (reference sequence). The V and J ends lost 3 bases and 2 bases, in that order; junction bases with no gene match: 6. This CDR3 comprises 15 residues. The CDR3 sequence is CASSLGRTGNTEAFF. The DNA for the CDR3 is TGTGCCAGCAGCTTGGGGAGGACAGGCAACACTGAAGCTTTCTTT.

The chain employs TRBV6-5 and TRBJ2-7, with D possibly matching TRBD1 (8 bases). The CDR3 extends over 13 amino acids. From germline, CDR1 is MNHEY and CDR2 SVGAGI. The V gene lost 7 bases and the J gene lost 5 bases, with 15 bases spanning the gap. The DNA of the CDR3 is TGTGCCAGCACCTACAGGGGGGGCCACGAGCAGTACTTC. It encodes CASTYRGGHEQYF.

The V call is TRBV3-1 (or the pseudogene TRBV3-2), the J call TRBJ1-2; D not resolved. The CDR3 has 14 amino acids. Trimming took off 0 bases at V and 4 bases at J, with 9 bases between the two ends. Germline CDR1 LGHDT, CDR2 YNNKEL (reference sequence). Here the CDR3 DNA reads TGTGCCAGCAGCCAAGATCCCGGCGGCTATGGCTACACCTTC. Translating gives CASSQDPGGYGYTF.

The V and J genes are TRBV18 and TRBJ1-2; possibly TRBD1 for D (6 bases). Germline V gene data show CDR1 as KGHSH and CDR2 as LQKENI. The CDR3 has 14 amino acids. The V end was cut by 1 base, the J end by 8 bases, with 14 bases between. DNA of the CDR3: TGTGCCAGCTCACCACAACAGGGTCTTGGGGGCTACACCTTC. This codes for CASSPQQGLGGYTF. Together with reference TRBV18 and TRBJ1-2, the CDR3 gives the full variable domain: NAGVMQNPRHLVRRRGQEARLRCSPMKGHSHVYWYRQLPEEGLKFMVYLQKENIIDESGMPKERFSAEFPKEGPSILRIQQVVRGDSAAYFCASSPQQGLGGYTFGSGTRLTVV.

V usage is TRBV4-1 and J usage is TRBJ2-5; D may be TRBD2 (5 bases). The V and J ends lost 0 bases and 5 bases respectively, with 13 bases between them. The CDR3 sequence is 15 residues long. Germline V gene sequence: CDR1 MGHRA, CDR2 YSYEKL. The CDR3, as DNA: TGCGCCAGCAGCCAAGACTCCGGGATTGGGGAGACCCAGTACTTC. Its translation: CASSQDSGIGETQYF.

In DNA form, the CDR3 reads TGTGCCAGCAGCCCGGTGGGGGCCGGGGTGGGTCCTAATGAAAAACTGTTTTTT. Encoded protein: CASSPVGAGVGPNEKLFF. This chain connects TRBV27 to TRBJ1-4; D may be TRBD1 (6 bases). The CDR3 is made up of 18 amino acids. Germline values: CDR1 MNHEY, CDR2 SMNVEV (reference sequence). V lost 6 bases and J lost 3, with 23 bases in between. The variable domain in full, completed from reference TRBV27 and TRBJ1-4, reads EAQVTQNPRYLITVTGKKLTVTCSQNMNHEYMSWYRQDPGLGLRQIYYSMNVEVTDKGDVPEGYKVSRKEKRNFPLILESPSPNQTSLYFCASSPVGAGVGPNEKLFFGSGTQLSVL.

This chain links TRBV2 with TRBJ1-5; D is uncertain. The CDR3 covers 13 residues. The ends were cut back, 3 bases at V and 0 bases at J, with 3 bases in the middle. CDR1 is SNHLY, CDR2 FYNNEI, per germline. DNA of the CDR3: TGTGCCAGCAGTGATCATAGCAATCAGCCCCAGCATTTT. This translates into CASSDHSNQPQHF.

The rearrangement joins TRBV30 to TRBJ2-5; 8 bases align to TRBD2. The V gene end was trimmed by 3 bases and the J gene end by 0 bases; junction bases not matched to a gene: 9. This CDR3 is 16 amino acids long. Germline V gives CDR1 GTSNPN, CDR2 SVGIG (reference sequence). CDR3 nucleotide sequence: TGTGCCTGGAGCCGGGGGGGAAGGAGGTACCAAGAGACCCAGTACTTC. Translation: CAWSRGGRRYQETQYF. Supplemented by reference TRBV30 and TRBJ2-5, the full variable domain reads SQTIHQWPATLVQPVGSPLSLECTVEGTSNPNLYWYRQAAGRGLQLLFYSVGIGQISSEVPQNLSASRPQDRQFILSSKKLLLSDSGFYLCAWSRGGRRYQETQYFGPGTRLLVL.

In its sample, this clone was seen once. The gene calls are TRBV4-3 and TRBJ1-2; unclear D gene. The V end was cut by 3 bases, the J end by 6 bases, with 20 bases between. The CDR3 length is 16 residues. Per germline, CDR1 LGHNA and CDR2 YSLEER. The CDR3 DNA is TGCGCCAGCAGCCAGGAGTATGGGTTTTCCTCGCATGGCTACACCTTC. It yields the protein CASSQEYGFSSHGYTF.

CDR3 sequence reads: CASSPYPDRGNIYEQYF. In DNA form, the CDR3 reads TGTGCCAGCAGCCCGTACCCAGACAGGGGAAATATTTACGAGCAGTACTTC. The V and J genes are TRBV7-2 and TRBJ2-7; 8 bases are shared with TRBD1. CDR3 length: 17 residues. CDR1 and CDR2 from the germline V gene are SGHTA and FQGNSA. The V segment lost 5 bases and the J segment 4 bases; nucleotides outside the gene matches: 16. The variable domain in full, with the rest retrieved from reference TRBV7-2 and TRBJ2-7, is GAGVSQSPSNKVTEKGKDVELRCDPISGHTALYWYRQSLGQGLEFLIYFQGNSAPDKSGLPSDRFSAERTGGSVSTLTIQRTQQEDSAVYLCASSPYPDRGNIYEQYFGPGTRLTVT.

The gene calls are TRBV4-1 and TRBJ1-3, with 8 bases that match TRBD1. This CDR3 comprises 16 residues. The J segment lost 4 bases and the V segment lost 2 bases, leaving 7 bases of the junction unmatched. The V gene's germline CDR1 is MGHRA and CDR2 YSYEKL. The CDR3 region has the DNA TGCGCCAGCAGCCAACCCCGACAGGGGCACGGAAACACCATATATTTT. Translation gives CASSQPRQGHGNTIYF.

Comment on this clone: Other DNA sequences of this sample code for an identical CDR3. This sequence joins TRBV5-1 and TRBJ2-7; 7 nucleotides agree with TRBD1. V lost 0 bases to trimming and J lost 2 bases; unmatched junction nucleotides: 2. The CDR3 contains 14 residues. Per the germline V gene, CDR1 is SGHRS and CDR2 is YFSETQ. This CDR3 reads CASSLGQGPYEQYF. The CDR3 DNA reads TGCGCCAGCAGCTTGGGACAGGGCCCCTACGAGCAGTACTTC.

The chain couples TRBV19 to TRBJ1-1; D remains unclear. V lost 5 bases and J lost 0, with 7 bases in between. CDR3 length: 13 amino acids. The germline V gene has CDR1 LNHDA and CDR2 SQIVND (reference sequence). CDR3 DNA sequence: TGTGCCAGTAGTGTTACAGTGAACACTGAAGCTTTCTTT. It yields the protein CASSVTVNTEAFF.

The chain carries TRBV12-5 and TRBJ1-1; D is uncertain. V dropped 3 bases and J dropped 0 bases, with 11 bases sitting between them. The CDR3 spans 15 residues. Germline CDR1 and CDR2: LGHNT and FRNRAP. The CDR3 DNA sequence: TGTGCTAGTGGTTTCCGGCGGGGTGTGAACACTGAAGCTTTCTTT. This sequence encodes CASGFRRGVNTEAFF. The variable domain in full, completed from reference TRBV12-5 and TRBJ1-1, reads DARVTQTPRHKVTEMGQEVTMRCQPILGHNTVFWYRQTMMQGLELLAYFRNRAPLDDSGMPKDRFSAEMPDATLATLKIQPSEPRDSAVYFCASGFRRGVNTEAFFGQGTRLTVV.

In nucleotides, the CDR3 is TGTGCCAGCTCACCACCCGCCGGGACAGCCCGCTCCTACGAGCAGTACTTC. Translation: CASSPPAGTARSYEQYF. This sequence joins TRBV18 and TRBJ2-7, with TRBD1 identical over 7 bases. V lost 0 bases to trimming and J lost 0 bases; unmatched junction nucleotides: 8. Germline values: CDR1 KGHSH, CDR2 LQKENI. CDR3 size: 17 residues. Looking up the rest from reference TRBV18 and TRBJ2-7 gives the full variable domain: NAGVMQNPRHLVRRRGQEARLRCSPMKGHSHVYWYRQLPEEGLKFMVYLQKENIIDESGMPKERFSAEFPKEGPSILRIQQVVRGDSAAYFCASSPPAGTARSYEQYFGPGTRLTVT.

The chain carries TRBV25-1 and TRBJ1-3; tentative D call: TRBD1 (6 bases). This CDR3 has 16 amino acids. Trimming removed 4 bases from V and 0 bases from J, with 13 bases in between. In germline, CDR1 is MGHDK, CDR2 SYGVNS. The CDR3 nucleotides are TGTGCCAGCAGTGTGAGGGCAGGGGCCTCTGGAAACACCATATATTTT. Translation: CASSVRAGASGNTIYF.

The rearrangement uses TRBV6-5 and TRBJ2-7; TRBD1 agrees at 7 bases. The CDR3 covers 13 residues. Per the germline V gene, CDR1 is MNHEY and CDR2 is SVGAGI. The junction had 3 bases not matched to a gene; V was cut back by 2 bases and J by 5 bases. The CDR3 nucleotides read TGTGCCAGCAGTTACCCAGACAGGGACGAGCAGTACTTC. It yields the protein CASSYPDRDEQYF.

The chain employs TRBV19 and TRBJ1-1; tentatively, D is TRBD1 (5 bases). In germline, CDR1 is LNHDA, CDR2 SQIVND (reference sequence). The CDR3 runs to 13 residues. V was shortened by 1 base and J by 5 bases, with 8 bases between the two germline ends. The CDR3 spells CASSIAGGTEAFF. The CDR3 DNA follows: TGTGCCAGTAGTATAGCCGGGGGAACTGAAGCTTTCTTT.

CDR3 bases: TGTGCCAGCTCACTCCATAGCCGTGTTGGCGGGGACACTGAAGCTTTCTTT. This codes for CASSLHSRVGGDTEAFF. J is TRBJ1-1 and V is TRBV18; no clear D gene. The germline gives CDR1 KGHSH, CDR2 LQKENI. The CDR3 sequence is 17 residues long. Trimming pared 4 bases from V and 3 bases from J, leaving 21 bases between.

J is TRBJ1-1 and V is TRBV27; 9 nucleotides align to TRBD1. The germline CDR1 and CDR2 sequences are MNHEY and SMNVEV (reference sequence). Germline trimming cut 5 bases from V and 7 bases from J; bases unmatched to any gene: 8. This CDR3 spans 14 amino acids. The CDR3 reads CASSVIPGQGEAFF. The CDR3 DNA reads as TGTGCCAGCAGTGTAATACCGGGACAGGGTGAAGCTTTCTTT.

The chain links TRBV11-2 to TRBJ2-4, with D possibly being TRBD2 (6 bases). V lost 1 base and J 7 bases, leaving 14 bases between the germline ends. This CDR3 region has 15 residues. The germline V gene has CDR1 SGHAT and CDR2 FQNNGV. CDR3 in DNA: TGTGCCAGCAGCTTAGGTGGCGGGGTCAGGAACATTCAGTACTTC. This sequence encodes CASSLGGGVRNIQYF.

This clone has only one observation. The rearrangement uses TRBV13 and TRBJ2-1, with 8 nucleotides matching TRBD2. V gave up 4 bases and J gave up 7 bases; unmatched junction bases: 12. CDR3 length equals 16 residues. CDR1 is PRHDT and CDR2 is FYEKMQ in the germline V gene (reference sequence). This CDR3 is CASSSLLERGINEQFF. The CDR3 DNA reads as TGTGCCAGCAGCTCCTTGTTGGAGCGGGGGATTAATGAGCAGTTCTTC. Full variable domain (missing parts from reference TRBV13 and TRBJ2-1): AAGVIQSPRHLIKEKRETATLKCYPIPRHDTVYWYQQGPGQDPQFLISFYEKMQSDKGSIPDRFSAQQFSDYHSELNMSSLELGDSALYFCASSSLLERGINEQFFGPGTRLTVL.

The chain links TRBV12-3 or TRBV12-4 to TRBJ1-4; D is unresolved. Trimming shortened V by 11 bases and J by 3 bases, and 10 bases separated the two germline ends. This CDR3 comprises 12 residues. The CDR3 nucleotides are TGTGCCTCTCGGCGGGCTAATGAAAAACTGTTTTTT. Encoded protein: CASRRANEKLFF.

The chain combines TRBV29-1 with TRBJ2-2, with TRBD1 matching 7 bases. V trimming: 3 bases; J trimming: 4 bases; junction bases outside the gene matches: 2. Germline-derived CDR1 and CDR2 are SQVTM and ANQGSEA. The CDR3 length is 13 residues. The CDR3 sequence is CSVDWTGTGELFF. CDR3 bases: TGCAGCGTTGATTGGACAGGCACCGGGGAGCTGTTTTTT.

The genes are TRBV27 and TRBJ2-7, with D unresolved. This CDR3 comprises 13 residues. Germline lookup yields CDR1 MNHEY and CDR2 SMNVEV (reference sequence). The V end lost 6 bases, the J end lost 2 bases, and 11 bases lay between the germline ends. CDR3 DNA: TGTGCCAGCAGCCTCGGGTTAACCTACGAGCAGTACTTC. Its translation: CASSLGLTYEQYF.

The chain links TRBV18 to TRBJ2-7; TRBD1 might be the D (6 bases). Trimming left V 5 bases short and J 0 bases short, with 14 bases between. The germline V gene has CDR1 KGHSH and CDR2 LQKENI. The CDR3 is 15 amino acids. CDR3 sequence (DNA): TGTGCCAGCTCATCCGACAGGATACCCTCCTACGAGCAGTACTTC. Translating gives CASSSDRIPSYEQYF. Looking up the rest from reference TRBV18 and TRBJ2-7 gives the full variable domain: NAGVMQNPRHLVRRRGQEARLRCSPMKGHSHVYWYRQLPEEGLKFMVYLQKENIIDESGMPKERFSAEFPKEGPSILRIQQVVRGDSAAYFCASSSDRIPSYEQYFGPGTRLTVT.